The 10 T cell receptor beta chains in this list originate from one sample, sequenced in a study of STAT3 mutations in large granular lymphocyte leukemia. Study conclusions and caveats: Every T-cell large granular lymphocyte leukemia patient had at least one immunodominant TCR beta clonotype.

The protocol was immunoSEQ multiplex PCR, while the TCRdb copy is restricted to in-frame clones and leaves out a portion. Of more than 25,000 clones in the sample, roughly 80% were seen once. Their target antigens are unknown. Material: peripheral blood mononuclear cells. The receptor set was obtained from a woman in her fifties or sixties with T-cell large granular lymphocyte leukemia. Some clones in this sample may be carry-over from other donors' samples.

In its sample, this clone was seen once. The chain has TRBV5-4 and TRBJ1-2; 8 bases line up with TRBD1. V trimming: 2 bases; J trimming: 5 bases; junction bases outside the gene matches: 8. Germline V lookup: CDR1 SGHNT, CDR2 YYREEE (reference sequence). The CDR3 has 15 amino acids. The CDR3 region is CASSFYIDRGYGYTF. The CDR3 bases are TGTGCCAGCAGCTTTTACATCGACAGGGGATATGGCTACACCTTC. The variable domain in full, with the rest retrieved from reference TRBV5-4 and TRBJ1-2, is ETGVTQSPTHLIKTRGQQVTLRCSSQSGHNTVSWYQQALGQGPQFIFQYYREEENGRGNFPPRFSGLQFPNYSSELNVNALELDDSALYLCASSFYIDRGYGYTFGSGTRLTVV.

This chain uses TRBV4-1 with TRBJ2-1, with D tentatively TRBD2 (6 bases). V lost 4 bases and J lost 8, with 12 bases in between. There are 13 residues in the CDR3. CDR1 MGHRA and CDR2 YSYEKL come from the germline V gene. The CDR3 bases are TGCGCCAGCAGCCGAGGAGGGAGCGATGAGCAGTTCTTC. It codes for CASSRGGSDEQFF.

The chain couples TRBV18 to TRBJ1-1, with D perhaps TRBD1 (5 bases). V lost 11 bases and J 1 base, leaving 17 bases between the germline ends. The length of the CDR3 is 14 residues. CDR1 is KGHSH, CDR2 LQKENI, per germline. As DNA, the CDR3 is TGTGCCTCCCTGCCCTTACAGGAGAACACTGAAGCTTTCTTT. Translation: CASLPLQENTEAFF. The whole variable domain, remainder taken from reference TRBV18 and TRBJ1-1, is NAGVMQNPRHLVRRRGQEARLRCSPMKGHSHVYWYRQLPEEGLKFMVYLQKENIIDESGMPKERFSAEFPKEGPSILRIQQVVRGDSAAYFCASLPLQENTEAFFGQGTRLTVV.

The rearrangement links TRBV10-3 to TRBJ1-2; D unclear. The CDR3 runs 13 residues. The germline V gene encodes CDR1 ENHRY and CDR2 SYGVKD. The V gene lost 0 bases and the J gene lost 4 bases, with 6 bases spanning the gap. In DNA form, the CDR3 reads TGTGCCATCAGTGAGTCGGGCAGCTATGGCTACACCTTC. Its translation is CAISESGSYGYTF.

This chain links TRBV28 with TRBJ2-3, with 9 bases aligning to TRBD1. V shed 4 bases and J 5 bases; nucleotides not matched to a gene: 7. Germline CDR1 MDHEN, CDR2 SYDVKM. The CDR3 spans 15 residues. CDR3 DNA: TGTGCCAGCAGTTCAACAGGGGGCGGAGGAGATACGCAGTATTTT. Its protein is CASSSTGGGGDTQYF.

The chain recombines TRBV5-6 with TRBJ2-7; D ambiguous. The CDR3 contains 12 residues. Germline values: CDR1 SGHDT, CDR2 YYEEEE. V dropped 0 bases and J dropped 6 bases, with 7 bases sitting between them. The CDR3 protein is CASSLGAVEQYF. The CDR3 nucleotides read TGTGCCAGCAGCTTGGGCGCGGTCGAGCAGTACTTC.

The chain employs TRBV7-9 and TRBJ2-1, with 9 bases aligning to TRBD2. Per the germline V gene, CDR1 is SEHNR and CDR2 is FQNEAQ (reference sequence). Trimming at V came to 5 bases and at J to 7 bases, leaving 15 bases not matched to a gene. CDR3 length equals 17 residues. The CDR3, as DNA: TGTGCCAGCAGCGCCTATCTAGGCGGGAGGGCCATTAATGAGCAGTTCTTC. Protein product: CASSAYLGGRAINEQFF.

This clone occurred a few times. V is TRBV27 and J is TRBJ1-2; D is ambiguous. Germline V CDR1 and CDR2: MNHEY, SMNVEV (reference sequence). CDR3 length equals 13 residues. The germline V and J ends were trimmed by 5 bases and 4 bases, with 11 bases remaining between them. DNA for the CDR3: TGTGCCAGCAGTCGTGTAGGAAGCTATGGCTACACCTTC. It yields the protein CASSRVGSYGYTF.

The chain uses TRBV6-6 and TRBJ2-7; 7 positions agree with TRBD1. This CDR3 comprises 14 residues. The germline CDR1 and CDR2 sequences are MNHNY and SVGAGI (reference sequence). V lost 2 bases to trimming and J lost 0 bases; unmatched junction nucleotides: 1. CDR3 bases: TGTGCCAGCAGTTACGGGACAGACTCCTACGAGCAGTACTTC. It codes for CASSYGTDSYEQYF.

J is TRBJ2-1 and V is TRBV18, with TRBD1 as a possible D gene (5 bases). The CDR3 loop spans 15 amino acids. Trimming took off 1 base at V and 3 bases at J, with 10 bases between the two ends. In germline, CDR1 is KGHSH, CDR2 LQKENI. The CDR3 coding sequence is TGTGCCAGCTCACCACAGGGGATGGGCTACAATGAGCAGTTCTTC. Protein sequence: CASSPQGMGYNEQFF.